Below, 15 T cell receptor beta chains from the same sample are listed, as sequenced in a study of tumor-infiltrating lymphocytes in primary liver carcinoma. Reverse transcription of roughly 470 ng total RNA with a constant-region primer produced TCR beta cDNA. Three rounds of nested multiplex PCR with slightly modified ARM-PCR produced TCR beta libraries. The study ran its first two PCR rounds for approximately 10 cycles each, using TRBV1-TRBV30 forward primers and a C-beta reverse primer. TCRdb analysed the multiplex PCR reads with MiXCR anew, one entry per CDR3 protein. This table has around 120,000 distinct CDR3 sequences, around 70% appearing once. Each 20-30 mg portion of unsorted bulk tissue served as the source for co-extraction of RNA and DNA. The sequenced material came from tumor-adjacent normal liver tissue. Receptors were obtained from a woman aged 55-69 years with primary liver carcinoma and hepatitis B virus infection.

As concerns this clonotype: A read error may be the cause here, since a much bigger clone is one base away. Given the absence of the conserved phenylalanine or tryptophan at the CDR3 end, a read error is likely. The chain employs TRBV7-9 and TRBJ2-5, with 10 bases fitting TRBD2. Losses at the gene ends were 6 bases for V and 4 bases for J; bases not matched to a gene: 11. CDR3 length equals 16 residues. Per germline, CDR1 SEHNR and CDR2 FQNEAQ (reference sequence). The CDR3 nucleotides are TGTGCCAGCAGTCCCCGGGGACTAGCGTTGGTAGAGACCCAGTACTTG. Protein sequence: CASSPRGLALVETQYL.

A word on this clonotype: The junction differs from germline at one of its ends, possibly a read error. The V gene is TRBV12-3 or TRBV12-4, the J gene TRBJ1-6; D may be TRBD1 (6 bases). The CDR3 runs to 14 residues. The CDR3 protein is CANSYQGQCSPLHF. Written as DNA, the CDR3 is TGTGCCAACAGTTACCAGGGGCAATGTTCACCCCTCCACTTT.

For this clonotype: One end of the junction does not line up with germline, which may come from a read error. The J gene is TRBJ2-1, the V gene TRBV10-3; 7 positions agree with TRBD1. This CDR3 is 16 amino acids long. Per germline, CDR1 ENHRY and CDR2 SYGVKD. The CDR3 DNA reads TGTACCATCAGTGAGACGACAGGGATCCTCTACAATGAGCAGTTCTTC. Translating it yields CTISETTGILYNEQFF.

With regard to this clonotype: A read error may produce the germline difference seen at one junction end. The rearrangement links TRBV5-6 to TRBJ2-3, with D possibly being TRBD2 (7 bases). The V gene's germline CDR1 is SGHDT and CDR2 YYEEEE. The CDR3 runs 15 residues. As DNA, the CDR3 is TGTGCCAGCAGTTTGTGGGGGGGCCTTCGGACTACGCATTATTTT. Amino acid sequence: CASSLWGGLRTTHYF.

Points on this clonotype: Because the CDR3 is missing its conserved closing phenylalanine or tryptophan, this is likely a read error. V is TRBV24-1 and J is TRBJ2-3; 10 bases are shared with TRBD2. This CDR3 contains 16 residues. CDR1 is KGHDR and CDR2 is SFDVKD in the germline V gene. Trimming removed 2 bases from V and 4 bases from J; junction bases left unmatched: 5. The CDR3 is CATSDSSGSRADTQYC. CDR3 DNA sequence: TGTGCCACCAGTGATTCTAGCGGGAGTAGGGCAGATACGCAGTATTGT.

V usage is TRBV30 and J usage is TRBJ2-3, with D unclear. CDR3 length: 13 amino acids. Germline CDR1 is GTSNPN and CDR2 is SVGIG (reference sequence). V was pared by 1 base and J by 4 bases, with 9 bases between. Written as DNA, the CDR3 is TGTGCCTGGAGTGCCACGTGGCCAGATACGCAGTATTTT. This codes for CAWSATWPDTQYF.

The chain has TRBV5-1 and TRBJ2-1; D is unclear. The V gene lost 1 base and the J gene lost 7 bases, with 15 bases spanning the gap. The CDR3 runs to 15 residues. CDR1 and CDR2 (germline): SGHRS, YFSETQ. The CDR3 spells CASSLQLVPRNEQFF. In nucleotides, the CDR3 is TGCGCCAGCAGCTTGCAGCTAGTCCCGAGGAATGAGCAGTTCTTC.

Of note for this clonotype: A clone one base away is much larger, so this may be a read error. The rearrangement joins TRBV30 to TRBJ2-1; TRBD2 agrees at 10 bases. Germline CDR1 and CDR2: GTSNPN and SVGIG (reference sequence). CDR3 length: 15 amino acids. The J segment lost 12 bases and the V segment lost 4 bases, leaving 15 bases of the junction unmatched. CDR3 amino acids: CAWNVGLAGAPRQFF. Written as DNA, the CDR3 is TGTGCCTGGAATGTAGGGCTAGCGGGAGCCCCGCGGCAGTTCTTC.

As concerns this clonotype: Likely a read error: the CDR3 ends without its conserved phenylalanine or tryptophan. The chain carries TRBV4-1 and TRBJ2-6; D is possibly TRBD1 or TRBD2 (6 bases each). This CDR3 is 17 amino acids long. Germline-derived CDR1 and CDR2 are MGHRA and YSYEKL. DNA of the CDR3: TGCGCCTGCAGCCAGGAAACAAGGGGGGTGTGGGCCAACGTCCTGACTTTA. It specifies CACSQETRGVWANVLTL.

The V and J genes are TRBV24-1 and TRBJ2-1, with 11 bases matching TRBD1. V was pared by 3 bases and J by 0 bases, with 9 bases of the junction left unmatched. Germline CDR1 reads KGHDR; CDR2 reads SFDVKD. The CDR3 runs to 19 residues. The CDR3 nucleotides read TGTGCCACCAGTGATCCAGGGACAGGGGGGGGGGGCTCCTACAATGAGCAGTTCTTC. This encodes CATSDPGTGGGGSYNEQFF.

Points on this clonotype: A much larger clone differs from this one at a single base, so this may be a read error. The chain is built from TRBV7-9 and TRBJ2-1, with D possibly being TRBD1 (5 bases). The CDR3 runs to 15 residues. Trimming took 5 bases from V and 8 from J, leaving 19 bases between them. CDR1 SEHNR and CDR2 FQNEAQ come from the germline V gene (reference sequence). CDR3 in DNA: TGTGCCAGCAGCCAGGACAAGGGGCGCGAGGATGAGCAGTTCTTC. Residues: CASSQDKGREDEQFF.

The table lists this clonotype with a count of one. Given the absence of the conserved phenylalanine or tryptophan at the CDR3 end, a read error is likely. J is TRBJ2-3 and V is TRBV5-4; D is undetermined. CDR3 length equals 13 residues. Germline V gene sequence: CDR1 SGHNT, CDR2 YYREEE (reference sequence). This CDR3 is CANSTPAVDTQYI. DNA for the CDR3: TGTGCCAACAGCACCCCGGCCGTCGATACGCAGTATATT.

Remarks on this clonotype: This may stem from a read error, because a much larger clone lies one nucleotide away. CDR3 in amino acids: CASSPGAGSSYNGQFF. The CDR3 DNA is TGTGCCAGCAGCCCGGGAGCGGGGAGCTCCTACAATGGGCAGTTCTTC. V is TRBV5-4 and J is TRBJ2-1, with 7 positions matching TRBD2. Germline CDR1 is SGHNT and CDR2 is YYREEE (reference sequence). The CDR3 covers 16 residues.

This clonotype showed up just a few times. The chain couples TRBV11-2 to TRBJ2-1, with TRBD2 matching over 12 bases. Looked up from germline, CDR1 is SGHAT and CDR2 is FQNNGV. The length of the CDR3 is 15 residues. V trimming: 5 bases; J trimming: 8 bases; junction bases outside the gene matches: 7. CDR3 sequence: CASSPHLAGGHEQFF. In DNA, the CDR3 is TGTGCCAGCAGCCCCCATCTAGCGGGAGGGCATGAGCAGTTCTTC.

This chain links TRBV11-2 with TRBJ1-3; unclear D gene. Germline loops: CDR1 SGHAT, CDR2 FQNNGV. The V gene lost 1 base and the J gene lost 0 bases, with 13 bases spanning the gap. There are 17 residues in the CDR3. The CDR3 reads CASSLAPRVASGNTIYF. CDR3 sequence (DNA): TGTGCCAGCAGCTTAGCTCCTAGGGTGGCCTCTGGAAACACCATATATTTT.